One and the same sample provided the 19 T cell receptor beta chains below, sequenced in a study of blood T cells in healthy people across ages (dated by TCRdb to about 2015). The method was 5' RACE. Sequencing was performed on an Illumina HiSeq 2500. A second PCR of about 7 to 12 cycles was run with a J-beta primer mix and a sample-barcoded 5' primer. TCRdb redid the processing of the public reads, applying fastp at Q25 and MiXCR, and retained in-frame beta chains. Rows with a matching CDR3 protein are joined into one entry that keeps the most common DNA and genes. The sample includes 800,000 to 950,000 distinct CDR3 sequences, with roughly 52% observed a single time. 10% to 15% of the sample is taken by the ten largest. What was sequenced was blood. The receptors come from a young man in good health.

This clonotype was seen a few times. The gene calls are TRBV20-1 and TRBJ2-3, with unresolved D. Per the germline V gene, CDR1 is DFQATT and CDR2 is SNEGSKA (reference sequence). This CDR3 spans 14 amino acids. Trimming removed 0 bases from V and 0 bases from J, with 7 bases in between. The CDR3, as DNA: TGCAGTGCTAGAGAACCTACTAGCACAGATACGCAGTATTTT. It encodes CSAREPTSTDTQYF.

The genes are TRBV6-5 and TRBJ1-2; possibly TRBD1 for D (6 bases). Trimming removed 8 bases at V and 9 bases at J, with 19 bases between. The CDR3 spans 13 residues. The V gene's germline CDR1 is MNHEY and CDR2 SVGAGI. In DNA, the CDR3 is TGTGCCAGCGCTTTAACAAGGGGGGCGAGCTACACCTTC. Translation gives CASALTRGASYTF.

This clonotype was seen only a few times. The chain recombines TRBV4-1 with TRBJ2-7; weak D call: TRBD1 (5 bases). This CDR3 has 14 amino acids. V was shortened by 0 bases and J by 3 bases, with 9 bases between the two germline ends. Germline CDR1 and CDR2: MGHRA and YSYEKL. The CDR3 DNA is TGCGCCAGCAGCCAAGAAGGCAGGGTCTACGAGCAGTACTTC. Encoded protein: CASSQEGRVYEQYF.

This clonotype was observed a few times. This sequence joins TRBV11-3 and TRBJ2-7; D is undetermined. Germline assignment: CDR1 SGHNT and CDR2 YENEEA. The CDR3 extends over 12 amino acids. V lost 5 bases and J lost 3, with 8 bases in between. CDR3 coding DNA: TGTGCCAGCAGCAGTGTTTACTACGAGCAGTACTTC. Translation: CASSSVYYEQYF.

This clonotype was found a few times. The genes are TRBV29-1 and TRBJ1-4, with D unresolved. V lost 7 bases and J lost 6, with 15 bases in between. Germline values: CDR1 SQVTM, CDR2 ANQGSEA. The CDR3 runs 13 residues. CDR3 amino acids: CSAQDGYDEKLFF. The DNA of the CDR3 is TGCAGCGCTCAGGACGGGTATGATGAAAAACTGTTTTTT.

The rearrangement joins TRBV6-5 to TRBJ1-2; D might be TRBD1 (6 bases). Between the trimmed V and J ends, which lost 7 bases and 4 bases, there was a span of 13 bases. There are 13 residues in the CDR3. Per the germline V gene, CDR1 is MNHEY and CDR2 is SVGAGI. CDR3 protein: CASIRGGGYGYTF. The CDR3 DNA is TGTGCCAGCATCCGAGGGGGGGGCTATGGCTACACCTTC.

Ten or more counts support this clonotype. The gene calls are TRBV6-5 and TRBJ2-5, with D perhaps TRBD1 or TRBD2 (6 bases each). The germline V gene encodes CDR1 MNHEY and CDR2 SVGAGI. Trimming removed 6 bases from V and 2 bases from J, with 19 bases in between. The CDR3 length is 16 residues. CDR3 coding DNA: TGTGCCAGCAGCCCCACACGGGGGCGGCATCAAGAGACCCAGTACTTC. Its protein is CASSPTRGRHQETQYF.

On this clonotype: An end of the junction differs from the germline gene, which may be a read error. V is TRBV4-1 and J is TRBJ2-6, with TRBD2 matching 9 bases. The germline V gene has CDR1 MGHRA and CDR2 YSYEKL. This CDR3 contains 16 residues. CDR3 sequence: CASSPTSGSGANVLTF. CDR3 sequence (DNA): TGCGCCAGTAGCCCCACTAGCGGGTCTGGGGCCAACGTCCTGACTTTC.

The sample holds a few counts of this clonotype. The rearrangement links TRBV29-1 to TRBJ2-1; D unresolved. The germline V and J ends were trimmed by 0 bases and 12 bases, with 9 bases remaining between them. The CDR3 covers 11 residues. Germline loops: CDR1 SQVTM, CDR2 ANQGSEA. CDR3 nucleotides: TGCAGCGTTGAAGATCGGAGATGGCAGTTCTTC. Translation: CSVEDRRWQFF.

This clonotype was seen a handful of times. The chain carries TRBV4-3 and TRBJ2-4; D might be TRBD1 (5 bases). The V end lost 0 bases, the J end lost 5 bases, and 14 bases lay between the germline ends. CDR3 size: 16 residues. Germline CDR1 and CDR2: LGHNA and YSLEER. The CDR3 DNA follows: TGCGCCAGCAGCCAAGACTGGCAGGGAAGCGAAAACATTCAGTACTTC. As protein: CASSQDWQGSENIQYF.

The chain carries TRBV9 and TRBJ2-3; D might be TRBD1 (6 bases). Germline V CDR1 and CDR2: SGDLS, YYNGEE. V dropped 0 bases and J dropped 3 bases, with 14 bases sitting between them. The CDR3 sequence is 16 residues long. The CDR3 DNA follows: TGTGCCAGCAGCGTAGCTCTAGGGGGTACAACAGATACGCAGTATTTT. This encodes CASSVALGGTTDTQYF. Drawing the rest from reference TRBV9 and TRBJ2-3, the complete variable domain is DSGVTQTPKHLITATGQRVTLRCSPRSGDLSVYWYQQSLDQGLQFLIQYYNGEERAKGNILERFSAQQFPDLHSELNLSSLELGDSALYFCASSVALGGTTDTQYFGPGTRLTVL.

This chain joins TRBV4-1 and TRBJ2-5, with no clear D. Germline CDR1 reads MGHRA; CDR2 reads YSYEKL. Trimming stripped 0 bases from V and 6 bases from J, with 5 bases between. This CDR3 has 12 residues. The CDR3 DNA follows: TGCGCCAGCAGCCAAGATGGACAGACCCAGTACTTC. Protein product: CASSQDGQTQYF.

The genes are TRBV7-2 and TRBJ2-3; D not resolved. Between the trimmed V and J ends, which lost 5 bases and 7 bases, there was a span of 13 bases. The germline V gene encodes CDR1 SGHTA and CDR2 FQGNSA. The CDR3 covers 13 residues. The chain's CDR3 is CASSQHIGNTQYF. The CDR3, as DNA: TGTGCCAGCAGCCAACACATCGGCAATACGCAGTATTTT. Together with reference TRBV7-2 and TRBJ2-3, the CDR3 gives the full variable domain: GAGVSQSPSNKVTEKGKDVELRCDPISGHTALYWYRQSLGQGLEFLIYFQGNSAPDKSGLPSDRFSAERTGGSVSTLTIQRTQQEDSAVYLCASSQHIGNTQYFGPGTRLTVL.

This chain connects TRBV5-1 to TRBJ2-1, with 11 nucleotides matching TRBD1. J lost 6 bases, V lost 7 bases, and 12 bases had no gene match. The CDR3 runs 16 residues. The germline V gene has CDR1 SGHRS and CDR2 YFSETQ. The CDR3 DNA is TGCGCCAGCTTTATGCAACCGGGACAGGGGGGCAATGAGCAGTTCTTC. Encoded protein: CASFMQPGQGGNEQFF.

The rearrangement joins TRBV6-5 to TRBJ1-2; TRBD1 matches at 7 bases. The CDR3 is 17 amino acids. Looked up from germline, CDR1 is MNHEY and CDR2 is SVGAGI. V gave up 4 bases and J gave up 4 bases; unmatched junction bases: 15. The CDR3 DNA sequence: TGTGCCAGCAGTTTCGACCATGACAGGGTAAATCGCTATGGCTACACCTTC. It yields the protein CASSFDHDRVNRYGYTF.

The CDR3: CASSSGLSGIIYGYTF. The DNA for the CDR3 is TGTGCCAGCAGTTCCGGTCTGTCGGGGATTATCTATGGCTACACCTTC. This chain connects TRBV6-2 or TRBV6-3 to TRBJ1-2; no firm D call. Germline loops: CDR1 MNHEY, CDR2 SVGEGT. V was cut by 4 bases and J by 4 bases, with 19 bases left in between. The CDR3 covers 16 residues.

The chain employs TRBV20-1 and TRBJ2-5; weak D call: TRBD2 (7 bases). This CDR3 has 16 residues. Trimming cost V 0 bases and J 4 bases, with 18 bases left between them. The germline V gene encodes CDR1 DFQATT and CDR2 SNEGSKA (reference sequence). CDR3 DNA sequence: TGCAGTGCTAGAGAATCGGGGGGCCTTTCGAGAGAGACCCAGTACTTC. This gives the protein CSARESGGLSRETQYF.

This clonotype was observed a few times. The chain is built from TRBV29-1 and TRBJ2-5; unclear D gene. The germline V gene has CDR1 SQVTM and CDR2 ANQGSEA. The V end lost 0 bases, the J end lost 7 bases, and 12 bases lay between the germline ends. The CDR3 is made up of 13 amino acids. For the CDR3, the DNA is TGCAGCGTTGAAGATCACTCCTTAGGGACCCAGTACTTC. Translating it yields CSVEDHSLGTQYF.

The chain uses TRBV10-3 and TRBJ2-1; D may be TRBD2 (5 bases). The V and J ends lost 3 bases and 10 bases respectively, with 10 bases between them. Germline V lookup: CDR1 ENHRY, CDR2 SYGVKD. The CDR3 loop spans 12 amino acids. The CDR3 region has the DNA TGTGCCATCAGTGACGGGGTGGGCGAGCAGTTCTTC. Its translation: CAISDGVGEQFF.